This T cell receptor (beta chain) was retrieved from a study of blood T cell repertoires in COVID-19. Study-wide background: Researchers got acute and convalescent COVID-19 samples from the United States, Italy and Spain. The analysed material was cDNA or gDNA that came from T cells, B-cell-depleted T cells, or PBMCs.

After removal of 0 bases from V and 0 bases from J, the junction contained 13 bases not matched to a gene. The CDR3 extends over 19 amino acids. Germline CDR1 is LGHDT and CDR2 is YNNKEL (reference sequence). While infection was still active, Seattle patients were enrolled and then followed longitudinally. Original methodology: The authors estimated nucleated cell counts from reference gene primer amplification. Repertoires were generated with immunoSEQ multiplex PCR, while TCRdb's copy carries only in-frame clones and drops some. Clone size and V and J calls were adopted from that table, with D and trimming inferred from the DNA. The sample carries around 170,000 clones, roughly three quarters recorded once.

The sample taken for sequencing was peripheral blood. The V and J genes are TRBV3-1 (or the pseudogene TRBV3-2) and TRBJ2-7; TRBD2 matches 8 bases. The receptor was derived from a woman of 80 years or more with COVID-19, enrolled during active disease. The CDR3 reads CASSQDLVWVAGSSYEQYF. The CDR3 coding sequence is TGTGCCAGCAGCCAAGATCTCGTCTGGGTAGCGGGAAGCTCCTACGAGCAGTACTTC.